The T cell receptor (beta chain) described here comes from a study of T cell changes during pregnancy in multiple sclerosis. Trimming stripped 6 bases from V and 5 bases from J, with 23 bases between. The V gene's germline CDR1 is KGHSH and CDR2 LQKENI. The CDR3 runs 16 residues. Profiled with immunoSEQ multiplex PCR; TCRdb holds only in-frame clones, not every one. The table records 99,000 or so clones, roughly 92% of them present only once. The sample here was peripheral blood, taken after pregnancy. V is TRBV18 and J is TRBJ2-7, with a weak D call TRBD2 (7 bases). This clonotype originated in a female donor with multiple sclerosis, enrolled in a pregnancy study. The CDR3 sequence: CASSRQQGGSLDEQYF. The CDR3 region has the DNA TGTGCCAGCTCCCGCCAACAGGGAGGGAGCCTCGACGAGCAGTACTTC.